The rows below give T cell receptor beta chains drawn from one sample of a study of regulatory T cells in long-lasting Graves disease. From the multiplex PCR reads, TCRdb called clonotypes with MiXCR, one entry per CDR3 protein. In the table there are some 240,000 distinct CDR3 sequences, around 19% of which are singletons. This sample was also put to use in a study of T cells in Graves' hyperthyroidism and ophthalmopathy.

The source material was peripheral blood mononuclear cells (PBMCs), sampled at new diagnosis, from a patient treated with antithyroid drugs. The receptors derive from a woman in her twenties or thirties with Graves disease. CDR3s include the opening cysteine and the closing phenylalanine or tryptophan. D genes are given only for firm matches. For some rows the clone size is stated as once, few or many, or as a class when expanded; others skip it.

TRBV27	TRBJ2-7	many	TRBD2	CASSTLAGAYEQYF	TGTGCCAGCAGTACCCTAGCGGGGGCCTACGAGCAGTACTTC
TRBV30	TRBJ1-5	many	TRBD1	CAWSRGQGAAQPQHF	TGTGCCTGGAGTAGAGGGCAGGGGGCCGCTCAGCCCCAGCATTTT
TRBV28	TRBJ1-1	many	TRBD1	CASSTGGLNTEAFF	TGTGCCAGCTCTACAGGGGGTTTGAACACTGAAGCTTTCTTT
TRBV5-1	TRBJ1-4	.	.	CASSLLTGTNEKLLF	TGCGCCAGCAGCTTGCTCACAGGGACAAATGAAAAACTGCTTTTC
TRBV11-2	TRBJ1-1	.	.	CASSYQGMRAEAFF	TGTGCCAGCAGCTACCAGGGGATGCGAGCTGAAGCTTTCTTT
TRBV30	TRBJ2-2	many	.	CAWSAGRRAGELFF	TGTGCCTGGAGTGCGGGACGCCGAGCCGGGGAGCTGTTTTTT
TRBV12-3/TRBV12-4	TRBJ1-6	many	TRBD1	CASSLAWTGINSPLHF	TGTGCCAGCAGTTTAGCATGGACAGGGATTAATTCACCCCTCCACTTT
TRBV10-2	TRBJ2-7	many	.	CASSGSGIKDEQYF	TGCGCCAGCAGTGGATCCGGGATTAAGGACGAGCAGTACTTC
TRBV11-2	TRBJ1-4	many	.	CASSLGAPDEKLFF	TGTGCCAGCAGCTTAGGAGCTCCTGATGAAAAACTGTTTTTT
TRBV3-1	TRBJ1-3	.	.	CASSQRTPSGNTIYF	TGTGCCAGCAGCCAAAGGACGCCGTCTGGAAACACCATATATTTT
TRBV5-8	TRBJ1-1	.	TRBD1	CASSLQGAEAFF	TGTGCCAGCAGCCTCCAGGGGGCTGAAGCTTTCTTT
TRBV19	TRBJ2-7	.	TRBD1	CASRPGQGAYEQYF	TGTGCCAGTAGGCCGGGACAGGGGGCCTACGAGCAGTACTTC
TRBV12-3/TRBV12-4	TRBJ1-2	many	.	CASSLTHNYGYTF	TGTGCCAGCAGTTTGACTCATAACTATGGCTACACCTTC
TRBV29-1	TRBJ1-1	many	.	CSVGPFGAEAFF	TGCAGCGTTGGCCCCTTCGGCGCTGAAGCTTTCTTT
TRBV2	TRBJ2-1	many	TRBD1	CASTGQGIDEQFF	TGTGCCAGCACGGGACAGGGGATCGATGAGCAGTTCTTC
TRBV2	TRBJ2-6	many	TRBD1	CASQRTGAGANVLTF	TGTGCCAGCCAACGGACAGGGGCTGGGGCCAACGTCCTGACTTTC
TRBV12-3/TRBV12-4	TRBJ1-6	many	.	CASSLVGSNSPLHF	TGTGCCAGCAGTTTAGTGGGCAGTAATTCACCCCTCCACTTT
TRBV7-9	TRBJ2-1	many	.	CASTPGRGTYNEQFF	TGTGCCAGCACCCCTGGGCGGGGAACCTACAATGAGCAGTTCTTC
TRBV5-1	TRBJ2-3	many	TRBD2	CASSREGSTDTQYF	TGCGCCAGCAGTCGGGAGGGTAGCACAGATACGCAGTATTTT
TRBV15	TRBJ2-3	many	TRBD2	CATSTNLAGGPYTQYF	TGTGCCACCAGCACCAACTTAGCGGGGGGGCCTTATACGCAGTATTTT
TRBV2	TRBJ1-1	many	.	CASKDSNTEAFF	TGTGCCAGCAAGGACAGTAATACTGAAGCTTTCTTT
TRBV2	TRBJ1-6	many	TRBD1	CASGATQGSSYNSPLHF	TGTGCCAGCGGTGCAACACAGGGGAGCTCCTATAATTCACCCCTCCACTTT
TRBV3-1	TRBJ2-1	many	.	CASSQDPGHIEQFF	TGTGCCAGCAGCCAAGATCCGGGACACATTGAGCAGTTCTTC
TRBV9	TRBJ2-3	many	.	CASSVGGDYTDTQYF	TGTGCCAGCAGCGTAGGGGGAGATTACACAGATACGCAGTATTTT
TRBV14	TRBJ1-1	many	.	CASSPLGITEAFF	TGTGCCAGCAGCCCCCTAGGGATTACTGAAGCTTTCTTT
TRBV5-6	TRBJ1-2	many	TRBD1	CASSLTTGALNGYTF	TGTGCCAGCAGCTTGACGACAGGGGCCCTTAATGGCTACACCTTC
TRBV11-3	TRBJ2-5	.	.	CASTPTSSEIIRGQETQYF	TGTGCCAGCACCCCAACGTCGTCAGAGATCATCAGGGGCCAAGAGACCCAGTACTTC
TRBV29-1	TRBJ1-2	many	TRBD1	CSARDREYGYTF	TGCAGCGCCCGAGACAGGGAGTATGGCTACACCTTC
TRBV12-3/TRBV12-4	TRBJ1-4	many	.	CASKMGLGGEKLFF	TGTGCCAGCAAGATGGGACTGGGAGGTGAAAAACTGTTTTTT
TRBV6-1	TRBJ2-3	many	.	CASSATDTDTQYF	TGTGCCAGCAGTGCTACCGACACAGATACGCAGTATTTT
TRBV5-1	TRBJ1-1	many	TRBD1	CASSRQGAGLNTEAFF	TGTGCCAGCAGCCGACAGGGGGCAGGATTGAACACTGAAGCTTTCTTT
TRBV28	TRBJ1-1	.	.	CASSFALSGEAFF	TGTGCCAGCAGTTTCGCTCTTTCAGGGGAAGCTTTCTTT
TRBV7-3	TRBJ2-1	many	.	CASRSLGDEQFF	TGTGCCAGCAGGTCTCTCGGCGATGAGCAGTTCTTC
TRBV5-1	TRBJ1-1	few	.	CASSLSGTNTEAFF	TGCGCCAGCAGCTTGTCTGGGACGAACACTGAAGCTTTCTTT
TRBV28	TRBJ2-4	many	TRBD2	CASSLWTSGVGAKNIQYF	TGTGCCAGCAGTTTATGGACTAGCGGCGTGGGTGCCAAAAACATTCAGTACTTC
TRBV28	TRBJ2-1	few	TRBD2	CASSFLVAGVYDEQFF	TGTGCCAGCAGTTTCTTGGTAGCGGGAGTGTACGATGAGCAGTTCTTC
TRBV15	TRBJ2-3	many	TRBD2	CATSRGGSGISGDTQYF	TGTGCCACCAGCAGAGGAGGTAGCGGGATCTCAGGGGATACGCAGTATTTT
TRBV30	TRBJ2-2	many	.	CAWSRDGAGELFF	TGTGCCTGGAGTCGGGACGGCGCGGGGGAGCTGTTTTTT
TRBV5-4	TRBJ2-1	.	.	CASIRGNEQFF	TGTGCCAGCATCCGCGGCAATGAGCAGTTCTTC
TRBV14	TRBJ1-2	.	.	CASSPLEEAYGYTF	TGTGCCAGCAGCCCCCTGGAGGAGGCTTATGGCTACACCTTC
TRBV12-3/TRBV12-4	TRBJ2-7	many	.	CASSLAPGRYEQYF	TGTGCCAGCAGTTTAGCGCCGGGGCGGTACGAGCAGTACTTC
TRBV6-1	TRBJ2-2	many	TRBD2	CASSKSGGWNTGELFF	TGTGCCAGCAGCAAAAGCGGGGGGTGGAACACCGGGGAGCTGTTTTTT
TRBV5-5	TRBJ1-6	many	TRBD1	CASRGDRGRYNSPLHF	TGTGCCAGCCGGGGGGACAGGGGGCGATATAATTCACCCCTCCACTTT
TRBV27	TRBJ1-2	many	.	CASSPQGFDGYTF	TGTGCCAGCAGTCCACAGGGTTTTGATGGCTACACCTTC
TRBV6-2/TRBV6-3	TRBJ1-4	.	.	CASSSPGRSNEKLFF	TGTGCCAGCAGTTCTCCGGGACGGTCGAATGAAAAACTGTTTTTT
TRBV2	TRBJ1-4	many	TRBD1	CASPDRNNEKLFF	TGTGCCAGCCCGGACAGGAATAATGAAAAACTGTTTTTT
TRBV5-1	TRBJ1-1	many	.	CASSTTVNAEAFF	TGCGCCAGCAGCACGACGGTGAACGCTGAAGCTTTCTTT
TRBV25-1	TRBJ1-1	.	.	CASSERTLPAFF	TGTGCCAGCAGTGAACGGACCTTGCCGGCTTTCTTT